This T cell receptor (beta chain) was profiled in a study of blood T cells in healthy people across ages. This clonotype has a handful of counts. Germline loops: CDR1 SEHNR, CDR2 FQNEAQ (reference sequence). This CDR3 comprises 16 residues. The ends were cut back, 2 bases at V and 5 bases at J, with 18 bases in the middle. A second PCR of 7 to 11 cycles used a sample-barcoded 5' primer and a J-beta primer mix. Every cDNA molecule bore a tag from a template-switch adaptor containing 12 random nucleotides. TCRdb re-called the 5' RACE reads through MiXCR, storing one row per CDR3 protein. The table records roughly 1,000,000 distinct CDR3 sequences, almost 25% of them present only once. The data also belong to a second study, concerning T cells of mothers and their children. In that study: Every mother produced more than 8 million TCR beta CDR3 reads, whereas every child provided approximately 3 million.

The sample taken for sequencing was blood. The chain uses TRBV7-9 and TRBJ1-2; D remains ambiguous. The sequence derives from a girl aged 2 to 10 in good health. The CDR3 is CASSLLDRVPGYGYTF. The CDR3 DNA sequence: TGTGCCAGCAGCTTATTAGATCGGGTTCCGGGATATGGCTACACCTTC.